The text below deals with one T cell receptor beta chain. Generated by immunoSEQ multiplex PCR, the TCRdb table keeps only in-frame clones and is missing some. The sample consists of about 37,000 clones, about 84% of them appearing once. The entry originates in a study of lymphopenia after photon versus proton radiotherapy. Germline V gene lookup returns CDR1 SGHNT and CDR2 YENEEA. V shed 5 bases, J shed 2 bases, and the junction held 9 bases outside the gene matches. The CDR3 totals 16 residues. The V call is TRBV11-3, the J call TRBJ2-1, with 7 bases that match TRBD2. Sequenced material: peripheral blood, taken from a patient treated with photon-based radiotherapy. The sequence was obtained from a man aged 45-65 years with gastric cancer. CDR3 DNA: TGTGCCAGCAGCCCAGGAGTGGCGGGAGCCTACAATGAGCAGTTCTTC. This codes for CASSPGVAGAYNEQFF.